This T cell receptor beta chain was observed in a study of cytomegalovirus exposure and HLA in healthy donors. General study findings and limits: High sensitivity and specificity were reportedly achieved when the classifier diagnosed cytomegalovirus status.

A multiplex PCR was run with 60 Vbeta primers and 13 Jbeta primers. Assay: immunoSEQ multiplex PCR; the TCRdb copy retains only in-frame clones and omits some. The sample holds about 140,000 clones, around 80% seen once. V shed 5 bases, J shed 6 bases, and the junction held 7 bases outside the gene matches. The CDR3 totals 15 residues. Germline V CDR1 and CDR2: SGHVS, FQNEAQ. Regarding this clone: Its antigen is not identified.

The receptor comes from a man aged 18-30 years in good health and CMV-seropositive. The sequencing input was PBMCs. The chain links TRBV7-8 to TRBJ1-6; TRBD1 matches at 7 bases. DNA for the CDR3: TGTGCCAGCAGCCCCCGACAGGGAGCTAATTCACCCCTCCACTTT. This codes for CASSPRQGANSPLHF.